This TCR beta chain originates from a study of blood T cell repertoires in COVID-19. In the study overall: There were acute and convalescent COVID-19 samples, and they came from the United States, Italy and Spain. From T cells, B-cell-depleted T cells, or PBMCs came the material, which was cDNA or gDNA.

Measured with immunoSEQ multiplex PCR; TCRdb has only the in-frame clones, and not every one. The repertoire holds 200,000 or so clones, approximately 80% seen once, with around 12% in the top ten. Seattle enrolled patients during active infection and tracked them longitudinally. This clone was recorded only once. CDR3 length equals 13 residues. From germline, CDR1 is SQVTM and CDR2 ANQGSEA. Trimming stripped 4 bases from V and 4 bases from J, with 13 bases between. The material sequenced was peripheral blood. This chain uses TRBV29-1 with TRBJ1-2; possibly TRBD1 for D (5 bases). This receptor was identified in a woman of 80 years or more with COVID-19, enrolled during active disease. CDR3 coding DNA: TGCAGCGTTGCGGGGGGAAACCTCTATGGCTACACCTTC. It specifies CSVAGGNLYGYTF.